These 21 T cell receptor beta chains originate from one sample sequenced in a study of post-analysis software for immune sequencing data. These receptors have no known antigen. Study findings and constraints: Compared with controls, patients had more of about 5 TRBV segments, including TRBV5-6, TRBV5-1 and TRBV20-1.

Unique molecular identifiers were present in the TCR beta cDNA libraries. TCRdb reanalysed the PCR reads using MiXCR and keeps one entry per CDR3 protein. The data contain 750,000 to 950,000 distinct CDR3 sequences, 35% to 55% of them seen just once; the ten biggest clones take up 4% to 5%. Sequencing used blood. The receptors come from a girl under 18 with multiple sclerosis.

This rearrangement joins TRBV7-8 to TRBJ2-7; a weak D match, TRBD2 (6 bases). CDR1 and CDR2 from the germline V gene are SGHVS and FQNEAQ. Deletions cut 5 bases from V and 2 bases from J, with 19 bases between. The length of the CDR3 is 16 residues. As DNA, the CDR3 is TGTGCCAGCAGCCCCGAGGGGCTAGCGTTTGCCTACGAGCAGTACTTC. Amino acid sequence: CASSPEGLAFAYEQYF. Full variable domain (missing parts from reference TRBV7-8 and TRBJ2-7): GAGVSQSPRYKVAKRGQDVALRCDPISGHVSLFWYQQALGQGPEFLTYFQNEAQLDKSGLPSDRFFAERPEGSVSTLKIQRTQQEDSAVYLCASSPEGLAFAYEQYFGPGTRLTVT.

V usage is TRBV9 and J usage is TRBJ2-7; 10 nucleotides agree with TRBD2. Germline assignment: CDR1 SGDLS and CDR2 YYNGEE. The CDR3 totals 16 residues. V lost 0 bases and J lost 5; bases outside the gene matches: 8. CDR3 DNA: TGTGCCAGCAGCGTAGCTAGCGGGAGAAATCCCAACGAGCAGTACTTC. Translated: CASSVASGRNPNEQYF.

This rearrangement joins TRBV20-1 to TRBJ2-1; D unresolved. V shed 7 bases and J shed 2 bases, with 6 bases lying between them. CDR3 length equals 11 residues. Germline CDR1 is DFQATT and CDR2 is SNEGSKA (reference sequence). CDR3 residues: CSVRAYNEQFF. Here the CDR3 DNA reads TGCAGTGTAAGAGCCTACAATGAGCAGTTCTTC.

J is TRBJ2-3 and V is TRBV20-1, with D perhaps matching TRBD1 (6 bases). CDR1 and CDR2 from the germline V gene are DFQATT and SNEGSKA (reference sequence). This CDR3 comprises 15 residues. V lost 6 bases and J 0 bases, leaving 16 bases between the germline ends. This CDR3 reads CSAPDRTASTDTQYF. In DNA, the CDR3 is TGCAGTGCCCCAGACAGGACTGCTAGCACAGATACGCAGTATTTT.

In this sample, this clonotype turned up a few times. V is TRBV28 and J is TRBJ2-4; D is unclear. The CDR3 totals 13 residues. V was clipped by 4 bases and J by 8 bases, with 12 bases between them. The V gene's germline CDR1 is MDHEN and CDR2 SYDVKM. Written as DNA, the CDR3 is TGTGCCAGCAGTTATCCAGGCGAGGACATTCAGTACTTC. Its translation: CASSYPGEDIQYF. The variable domain in full, with the rest retrieved from reference TRBV28 and TRBJ2-4, is DVKVTQSSRYLVKRTGEKVFLECVQDMDHENMFWYRQDPGLGLRLIYFSYDVKMKEKGDIPEGYSVSREKKERFSLILESASTNQTSMYLCASSYPGEDIQYFGAGTRLSVL.

This chain uses TRBV6-5 with TRBJ2-3; D gene ambiguous. Germline V gives CDR1 MNHEY, CDR2 SVGAGI. The CDR3 consists of 14 residues. Trimming pared 0 bases from V and 1 base from J, leaving 5 bases between. The CDR3 reads CASSYSLGTDTQYF. Here the CDR3 DNA reads TGTGCCAGCAGTTACTCGTTAGGCACAGATACGCAGTATTTT.

In this sample, this clonotype turned up a few times. The chain links TRBV29-1 to TRBJ2-1; TRBD2 is a possible D gene (5 bases). The CDR3 length is 13 residues. The V end was cut by 3 bases, the J end by 5 bases, with 11 bases between. Germline V gene lookup returns CDR1 SQVTM and CDR2 ANQGSEA. CDR3 sequence: CSVDLAENNEQFF. The CDR3 nucleotides read TGCAGCGTTGACCTAGCCGAGAACAATGAGCAGTTCTTC.

The chain employs TRBV10-3 and TRBJ2-1; 8 bases are shared with TRBD2. The CDR3 covers 15 residues. Germline V gene data show CDR1 as ENHRY and CDR2 as SYGVKD. Trimming at V came to 3 bases and at J to 8 bases, leaving 9 bases not matched to a gene. CDR3 bases: TGTGCCATCAGTGAAGGAGCGGGAGTTTCCGATGAGCAGTTCTTC. Amino acids: CAISEGAGVSDEQFF.

The V and J genes are TRBV3-1 and TRBJ2-7, with D hard to call. Germline assignment: CDR1 LGHDT and CDR2 YNNKEL (reference sequence). Trimming pared 4 bases from V and 2 bases from J, leaving 12 bases between. CDR3 length: 14 residues. CDR3 nucleotides: TGTGCCAGCAGCCTCTACAGCACACCCTACGAGCAGTACTTC. This sequence encodes CASSLYSTPYEQYF.

The chain uses TRBV27 and TRBJ1-6, with D uncertain. The germline gives CDR1 MNHEY, CDR2 SMNVEV (reference sequence). The V gene lost 1 base and the J gene lost 10 bases, with 11 bases spanning the gap. The CDR3 runs to 14 residues. CDR3 sequence: CASSLLRVGSPLHF. In DNA, the CDR3 is TGTGCCAGCAGTTTATTAAGGGTGGGCTCACCCCTCCACTTT.

The V and J genes are TRBV6-5 and TRBJ2-3; D remains ambiguous. Trimming took off 4 bases at V and 0 bases at J, with 8 bases between the two ends. Germline lookup yields CDR1 MNHEY and CDR2 SVGAGI. The CDR3 length is 14 residues. The CDR3, as DNA: TGTGCCAGCAGTTCCCTGACTAGCACAGATACGCAGTATTTT. It yields the protein CASSSLTSTDTQYF.

The chain uses TRBV11-2 and TRBJ2-3; D gene unclear. The CDR3 spans 15 residues. From germline, CDR1 is SGHAT and CDR2 FQNNGV. Trimming removed 5 bases from V and 1 base from J, with 13 bases in between. The CDR3 DNA follows: TGTGCCAGCAGCAAGGAGATCTTCGGCACAGATACGCAGTATTTT. Translating gives CASSKEIFGTDTQYF.

V is TRBV7-8 and J is TRBJ1-5; TRBD1 is a possible D gene (5 bases). The V end lost 5 bases, the J end lost 6 bases, and 17 bases lay between the germline ends. In germline, CDR1 is SGHVS, CDR2 FQNEAQ. This CDR3 region has 15 residues. CDR3 amino acids: CASSPWQGAGQPQHF. The CDR3 nucleotides read TGTGCCAGCAGCCCATGGCAGGGAGCAGGTCAGCCCCAGCATTTT.

J is TRBJ2-5 and V is TRBV7-9; maybe TRBD2 (6 bases). This CDR3 has 13 amino acids. Trimming stripped 6 bases from V and 3 bases from J, with 11 bases between. The V gene's germline CDR1 is SEHNR and CDR2 FQNEAQ (reference sequence). The CDR3 DNA is TGTGCCAGCAGTACCTGGGGGGAAGAGACCCAGTACTTC. It encodes CASSTWGEETQYF.

This clonotype was counted a single time. V usage is TRBV20-1 and J usage is TRBJ1-1; no clear D gene. This CDR3 spans 14 amino acids. CDR1 and CDR2 from the germline V gene are DFQATT and SNEGSKA (reference sequence). The ends were cut back, 6 bases at V and 0 bases at J, with 14 bases in the middle. This chain's CDR3 is CSASDIGLNTEAFF. CDR3 DNA: TGCAGTGCCAGCGACATAGGGCTGAACACTGAAGCTTTCTTT.

V usage is TRBV9 and J usage is TRBJ2-5; D remains ambiguous. The CDR3 is 13 residues long. V shed 2 bases and J shed 11 bases, with 16 bases lying between them. The germline CDR1 and CDR2 sequences are SGDLS and YYNGEE. The CDR3 nucleotides are TGTGCCAGCAGCGTTCAGGCTCACAATGAGCAGTACTTC. The encoded protein is CASSVQAHNEQYF.

V is TRBV10-3 and J is TRBJ2-1; D is uncertain. Trimming removed 4 bases from V and 7 bases from J, with 8 bases in between. The CDR3 has 12 residues. Germline V gene lookup returns CDR1 ENHRY and CDR2 SYGVKD. This chain's CDR3 is CAISGGGNEQFF. The DNA for the CDR3 is TGTGCCATCAGTGGGGGTGGGAATGAGCAGTTCTTC.

The CDR3: CASGWTGGPREQYF. The CDR3 DNA reads TGTGCCAGCGGATGGACAGGGGGTCCGCGGGAGCAGTACTTC. The rearrangement uses TRBV2 and TRBJ2-5; 10 bases line up with TRBD1. CDR3 length: 14 amino acids. CDR1 is SNHLY and CDR2 is FYNNEI in the germline V gene. With 8 bases clipped from V and 11 bases from J, the junction kept 14 bases outside the gene matches.

This clonotype was detected only a few times. The gene calls are TRBV28 and TRBJ2-7, with D unclear. Germline assignment: CDR1 MDHEN and CDR2 SYDVKM. CDR3 length equals 19 residues. With 8 bases removed from V and 3 bases from J, the gap between germline ends came to 32 bases. The CDR3, as DNA: TGTGCCAGCGACCCCTTCGGGCCCAGTAAGTCGGCTATGAACTACGAGCAGTACTTC. It yields the protein CASDPFGPSKSAMNYEQYF.

J is TRBJ2-1 and V is TRBV7-2; D may be TRBD1 or TRBD2 (5 bases each). The V gene lost 4 bases and the J gene lost 4 bases, with 20 bases spanning the gap. The CDR3 is 17 amino acids. Germline V gene sequence: CDR1 SGHTA, CDR2 FQGNSA. The CDR3 coding sequence is TGTGCCAGCAGCTCCCTCGGTCCGGGACGTACGTACAATGAGCAGTTCTTC. Amino acid sequence: CASSSLGPGRTYNEQFF.

The chain carries TRBV6-6 and TRBJ2-1, with 8 bases lining up with TRBD1. Germline values: CDR1 MNHNY, CDR2 SVGAGI (reference sequence). Trimming took 7 bases from V and 7 from J; bases not matched to a gene: 9. The CDR3 is made up of 14 amino acids. CDR3 protein: CASISGTGWNEQFF. The CDR3 DNA sequence: TGTGCCAGCATCTCGGGGACAGGATGGAATGAGCAGTTCTTC.